What follows is one T cell receptor beta chain and its context. Its antigen remains unidentified. The data belong to a study of shared clonotypes between healthy human individuals. The study, taken as a whole, reports: The sharing of roughly 5% of naive CD4 clonotypes was seen across a few donors.

Naive-designated CD8 cells lacked CD45RO, were positively enriched for CCR7, and omitted terminally differentiated effector memory CD45RA+ cells. CDR1 SGHAT and CDR2 FQNNGV come from the germline V gene. V was clipped by 5 bases and J by 3 bases, with 16 bases between them. This CDR3 is built from 15 residues. How the authors handled the data: Sequence data from immunoSEQ were junction-only and lacked quality scores; consequently, filtering differed. TCRdb keeps only in-frame clones here, not all; method: immunoSEQ multiplex PCR. For V, J and clone size, that table is used; D and trimming come from the DNA. The sample shows roughly 2.1 million clones, roughly 91% of them seen only once.

Material for sequencing was naive CD8+ T cells from PBMCs. The TCR sequence derives from a man aged 18 to 29 in good health. Some clones in this sample may be carry-over from other donors' samples. V usage is TRBV11-2 and J usage is TRBJ1-2; D possibly corresponds to TRBD1 (5 bases). CDR3 sequence reads: CASSPDGARYYGYTF. In DNA form, the CDR3 reads TGTGCCAGCAGCCCCGATGGGGCCAGGTACTATGGCTACACCTTC.